The clone carrying this T cell receptor (beta chain) was counted between two and nine times. Its antigen is unknown. The sample belongs to a study of cytomegalovirus exposure and HLA in healthy donors. Primers for the PCR totalled 60 Vbeta and 13 Jbeta. The assay was immunoSEQ multiplex PCR, and TCRdb's table has in-frame clones only and misses some. This sample carries about 77,000 clones, 70% to 80% of them seen once, and the ten largest clones take around 3.5%. Study findings and constraints: Researchers catalogued some 160 TCR beta chains as cytomegalovirus-associated.

The sample consisted of PBMCs. The origin of this receptor is a man aged 40-49 years in good health and CMV-seronegative.

The CDR3 protein is CASSRGGTNQETQYF. As DNA, the CDR3 is TGTGCCAGCTCACGAGGTGGAACGAACCAAGAGACCCAGTACTTC. The chain links TRBV18 to TRBJ2-5, with D unresolved. V lost 4 bases to trimming and J lost 0 bases, with 12 bases between them. CDR1 and CDR2 (germline): KGHSH, LQKENI. This CDR3 spans 15 amino acids.